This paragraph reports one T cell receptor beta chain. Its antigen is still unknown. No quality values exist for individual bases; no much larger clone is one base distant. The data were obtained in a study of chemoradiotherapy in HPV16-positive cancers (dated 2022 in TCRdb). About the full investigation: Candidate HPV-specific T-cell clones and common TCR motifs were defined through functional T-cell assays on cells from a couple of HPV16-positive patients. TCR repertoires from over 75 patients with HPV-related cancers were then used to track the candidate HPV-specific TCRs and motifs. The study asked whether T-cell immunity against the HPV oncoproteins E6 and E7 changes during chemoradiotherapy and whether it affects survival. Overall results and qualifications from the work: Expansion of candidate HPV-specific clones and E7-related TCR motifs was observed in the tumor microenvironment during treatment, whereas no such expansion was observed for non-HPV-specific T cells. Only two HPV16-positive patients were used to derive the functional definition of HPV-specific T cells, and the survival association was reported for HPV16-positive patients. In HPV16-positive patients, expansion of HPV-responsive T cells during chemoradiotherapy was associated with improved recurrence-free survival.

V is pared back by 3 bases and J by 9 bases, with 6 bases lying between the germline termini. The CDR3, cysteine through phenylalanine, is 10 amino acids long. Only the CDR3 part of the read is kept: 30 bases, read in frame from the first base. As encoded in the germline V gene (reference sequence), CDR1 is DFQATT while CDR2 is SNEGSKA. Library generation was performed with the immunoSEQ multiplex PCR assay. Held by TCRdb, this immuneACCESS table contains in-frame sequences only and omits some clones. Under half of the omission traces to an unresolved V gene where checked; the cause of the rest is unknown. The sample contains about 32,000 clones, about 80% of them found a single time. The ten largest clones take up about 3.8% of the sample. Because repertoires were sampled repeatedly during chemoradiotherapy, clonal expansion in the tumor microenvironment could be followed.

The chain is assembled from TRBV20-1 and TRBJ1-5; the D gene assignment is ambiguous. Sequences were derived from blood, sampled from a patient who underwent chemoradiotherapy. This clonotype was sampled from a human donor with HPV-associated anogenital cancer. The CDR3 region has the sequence CSASGRPQHF. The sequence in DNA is TGCAGTGCTAGTGGGCGGCCCCAGCATTTT.